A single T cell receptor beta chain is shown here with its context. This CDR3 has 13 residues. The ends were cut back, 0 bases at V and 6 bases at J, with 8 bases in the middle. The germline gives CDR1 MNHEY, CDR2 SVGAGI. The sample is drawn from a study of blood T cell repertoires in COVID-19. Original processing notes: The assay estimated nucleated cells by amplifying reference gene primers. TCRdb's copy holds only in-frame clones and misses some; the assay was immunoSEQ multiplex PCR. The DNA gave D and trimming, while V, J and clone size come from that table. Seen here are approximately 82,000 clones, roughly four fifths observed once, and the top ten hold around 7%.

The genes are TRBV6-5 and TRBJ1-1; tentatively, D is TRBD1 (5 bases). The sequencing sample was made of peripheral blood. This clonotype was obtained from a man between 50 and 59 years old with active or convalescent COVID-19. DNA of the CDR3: TGTGCCAGCAGTTACTCGGGGGGACCTGAAGCTTTCTTT. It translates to CASSYSGGPEAFF.